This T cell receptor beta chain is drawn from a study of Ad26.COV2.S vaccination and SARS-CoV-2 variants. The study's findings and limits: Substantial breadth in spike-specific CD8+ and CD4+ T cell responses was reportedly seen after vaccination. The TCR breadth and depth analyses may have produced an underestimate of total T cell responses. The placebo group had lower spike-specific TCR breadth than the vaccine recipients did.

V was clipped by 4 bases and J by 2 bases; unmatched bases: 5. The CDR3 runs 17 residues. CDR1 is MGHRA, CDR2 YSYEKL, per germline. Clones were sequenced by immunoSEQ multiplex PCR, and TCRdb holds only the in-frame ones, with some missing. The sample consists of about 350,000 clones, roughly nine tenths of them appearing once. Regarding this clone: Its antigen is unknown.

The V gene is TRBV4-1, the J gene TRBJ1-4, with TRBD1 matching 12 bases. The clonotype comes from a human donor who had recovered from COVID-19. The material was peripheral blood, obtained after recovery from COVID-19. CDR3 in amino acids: CASSPGTGGATNEKLFF. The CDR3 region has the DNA TGCGCCAGCAGCCCCGGGACAGGGGGCGCGACTAATGAAAAACTGTTTTTT.